The clone carrying this T cell receptor (beta chain) was detected ten times or more. Its antigen is as yet unknown. The data are from a study of regulatory T cells in long-lasting Graves disease. General study points: Newly diagnosed disease favored TRBV20-1 and TRBJ2-1 over persistent disease. Patients whose Graves' disease persisted exhibited lower TCR diversity than those newly diagnosed. Patients with persistent disease shared around 2,700 public clonotypes, outpacing the roughly 950 shared by new patients.

Germline values: CDR1 MNHNS, CDR2 SASEGT. With 4 bases removed from V and 6 bases from J, the gap between germline ends came to 21 bases. The CDR3 runs 16 residues. The sample's time point: persistent/refractory GD, antithyroid drugs over 5 years with positive TRAb. From PBMCs, RNA was extracted and then used to make the TCR library. Peripheral blood, at about 8.9 milliliters, went into EDTA tubes. Investigators prepared the TCR beta libraries by applying iRepertoire HTBI primers and Arm-PCR of CDR3 regions. TCRdb fed the multiplex PCR reads into MiXCR, producing one record per CDR3 protein. Among 650,000 to 850,000 distinct CDR3 sequences listed, approximately 29% were seen once.

Sequences were derived from peripheral blood mononuclear cells (PBMCs), sampled when the disease was refractory, from a patient treated with antithyroid drugs. The sequence came from a female donor with Graves disease. V usage is TRBV6-1 and J usage is TRBJ1-2; D might be TRBD1 (5 bases). The CDR3 DNA is TGTGCCAGCAGTGCCACCCAGGGACCGCTTAATCATGGCTACACCTTC. This encodes CASSATQGPLNHGYTF.